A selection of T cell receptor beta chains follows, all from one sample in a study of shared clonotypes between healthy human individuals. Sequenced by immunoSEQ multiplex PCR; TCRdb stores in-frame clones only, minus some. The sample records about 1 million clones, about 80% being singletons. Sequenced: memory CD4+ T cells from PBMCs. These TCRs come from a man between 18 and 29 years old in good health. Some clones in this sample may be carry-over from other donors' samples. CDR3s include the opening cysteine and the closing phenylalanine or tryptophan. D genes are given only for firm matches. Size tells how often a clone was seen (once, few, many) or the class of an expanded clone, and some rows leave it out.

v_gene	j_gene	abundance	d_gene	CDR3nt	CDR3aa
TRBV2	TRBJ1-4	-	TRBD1	TGTGCCAGCAGCATTCCGGGACAGGGGAGTGAAAAACTGTTTTTT	CASSIPGQGSEKLFF
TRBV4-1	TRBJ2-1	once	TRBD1	TGCGCCAGCAGCCCTTACCCACGGGACAGAACCTACAATGAGCAGTTCTTC	CASSPYPRDRTYNEQFF
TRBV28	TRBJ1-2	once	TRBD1	TGTGCCACTTCGGGACAGGCAGGCTACACCTTC	CATSGQAGYTF
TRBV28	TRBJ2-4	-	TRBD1	TGTGCCAGCAGTTCGGCTGGACAGGTAAACATTCAGTACTTC	CASSSAGQVNIQYF
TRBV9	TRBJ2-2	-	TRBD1	TGTGCCAGCAGCGTAGTAGGGTACAGGGGTTTTGCGAACACCGGGGAGCTGTTTTTT	CASSVVGYRGFANTGELFF
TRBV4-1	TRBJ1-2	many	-	TGCGCCAGCAGCCAAAGGGAGAACTATGGCTACACCTTC	CASSQRENYGYTF
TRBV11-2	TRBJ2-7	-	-	TGTGCCAGCGGCATTCTCCGGTTGAGCTCCTACGAGCAGTACTTC	CASGILRLSSYEQYF
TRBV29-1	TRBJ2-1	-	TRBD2	TGCAGCGTTCAAGCGACTAGCGGGATGTTGAATGAGCAGTTCTTC	CSVQATSGMLNEQFF
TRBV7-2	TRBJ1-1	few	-	TGTGCCAGCAGCCCCGCCTCGACGGCTGGAGCTTTCTTT	CASSPASTAGAFF
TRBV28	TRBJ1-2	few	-	TGTGCCAGCAGTTTATCGGGGATCTATGGCTACACCTTC	CASSLSGIYGYTF
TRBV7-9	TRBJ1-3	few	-	TGTGCCAGCAGCTTAGGATCTGGAAACACCATATATTTT	CASSLGSGNTIYF
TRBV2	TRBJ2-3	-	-	TGTGCCAGCAGGGTCAGCGACTCAGATACGCAGTATTTT	CASRVSDSDTQYF
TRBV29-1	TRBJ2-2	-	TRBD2	TGCAGCCCCGGGAGGTCCGGGGAGCTGTTTTTT	CSPGRSGELFF
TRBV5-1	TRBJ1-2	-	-	TGCGCCAGCAGCTTAGGAAGGCCATTCTATGGCTACACCTTC	CASSLGRPFYGYTF
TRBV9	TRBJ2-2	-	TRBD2	TGTGCCAGCAGCGCGGGACTAGCAGAGGGGGAGCTGTTTTTT	CASSAGLAEGELFF
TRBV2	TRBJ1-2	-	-	TGTGCCGGGGGTTACAGGGTTGGCTACACCTTC	CAGGYRVGYTF
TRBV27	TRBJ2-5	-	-	TGTGCCAGCAGCCCCAGGGTGGGAGAGACCCAGTACTTC	CASSPRVGETQYF
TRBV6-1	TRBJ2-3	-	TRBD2	TGTGCCAGCAGGGCTAGCGGGAGGGGGGATACGCAGTATTTT	CASRASGRGDTQYF
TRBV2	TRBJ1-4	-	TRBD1	TGTGCCAGCAGAAGGGACAGGGGGCTAGTAGGCGAAAAACTGTTTTTT	CASRRDRGLVGEKLFF
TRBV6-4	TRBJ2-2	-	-	TGTGCCAGCAGTGCGGACGACACCGGGGAGCTGTTTTTT	CASSADDTGELFF
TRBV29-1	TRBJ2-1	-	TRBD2	TGCAGCGTGGGACTAGCCCGCTCCTACAATGAGCAGTTCTTC	CSVGLARSYNEQFF
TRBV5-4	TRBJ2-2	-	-	TGTGCCAGCAAGGACTCAACGAGGAACACCGGGGAGCTGTTTTTT	CASKDSTRNTGELFF
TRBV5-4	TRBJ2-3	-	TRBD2	TGTGCCAGCAGCTTGACTAGCGAAACAGATACGCAGTATTTT	CASSLTSETDTQYF
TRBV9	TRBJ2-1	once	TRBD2	TGTGCCAGCAGCACGAGGGGGACTAGCGAGGAGCAGTTCTTC	CASSTRGTSEEQFF
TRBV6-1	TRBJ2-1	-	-	TGTGCCAGCAGTGAAGCCAGGGTTAGTGAGCAGTTCTTC	CASSEARVSEQFF
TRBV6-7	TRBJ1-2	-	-	TGTGCCAGCAGTACGCCCTCAGGATATGGCTACACCTTC	CASSTPSGYGYTF
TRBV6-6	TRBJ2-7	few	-	TGTGCCAGCAGTTTTACAGGTTCTTCGGGGGAGCAGTACTTC	CASSFTGSSGEQYF
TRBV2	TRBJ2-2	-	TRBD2	TGTGCCAGCAGCGTGAGACTAGCGGGGGGCACCGGGGAGCTGTTTTTT	CASSVRLAGGTGELFF
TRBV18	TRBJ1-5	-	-	TGTGCCAGCTCACTTCAAGGCGCAGGCAGCAATCAGCCCCAGCATTTT	CASSLQGAGSNQPQHF
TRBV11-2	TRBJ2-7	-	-	TGTGCCAGCAGCACCGGAGGGCCAGGGCGATACGAGCAGTACTTC	CASSTGGPGRYEQYF
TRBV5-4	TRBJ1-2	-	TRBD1	TGTGCCAGCAGCCGACAGGGGGTGTGGGGCTATGGCTACACCTTC	CASSRQGVWGYGYTF
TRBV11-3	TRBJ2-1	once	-	TGTGCCAGCAGCTTAGATTGGGGGTTTGAGCAGTTCTTC	CASSLDWGFEQFF
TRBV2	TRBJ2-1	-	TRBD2	TGTGCCAGCAGCGAGTGGCGGGAGGGGCAGTTCTTC	CASSEWREGQFF
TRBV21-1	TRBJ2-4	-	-	TGTGCCAGCAGCAAAAAGGCCCAGTACTTC	CASSKKAQYF
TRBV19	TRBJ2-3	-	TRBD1	TGTGCCAGTAGTAAAGGACAGGGCGCCACAGATACGCAGTATTTT	CASSKGQGATDTQYF
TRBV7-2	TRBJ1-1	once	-	TGTGCCAGCGGGATTTCCTTGAACACTGAAGCTTTCTTT	CASGISLNTEAFF
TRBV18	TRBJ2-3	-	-	TGTGCCAGCTCACGGGCAGGGAGCACAGATACGCAGTATTTT	CASSRAGSTDTQYF
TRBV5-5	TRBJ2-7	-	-	TGTGCCAGCAGTCATCCGCAGGGTGCCTCCTACGAGCAGTACTTC	CASSHPQGASYEQYF
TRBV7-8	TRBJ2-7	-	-	TGTGCCAGCAGCATTCAGGGACGAAAGGACTTC	CASSIQGRKDF
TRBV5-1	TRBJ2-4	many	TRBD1	TGCGCCAGCAGCGAAGCGACAGGGGCTAAAAACATTCAGTACTTC	CASSEATGAKNIQYF
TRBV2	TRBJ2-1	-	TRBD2	TGTGCCAGCAGTACGGAACTCCCGGGACTAGCGGGAAATGAGCAGTTCTTC	CASSTELPGLAGNEQFF
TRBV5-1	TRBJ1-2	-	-	TGCGCCAGCAGGGAACCAACGAGCGGCTACACCTTC	CASREPTSGYTF
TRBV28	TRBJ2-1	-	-	TGTGCCAGCAGTTGGGGGCGGCAGCACAATGAGCAGTTCTTC	CASSWGRQHNEQFF
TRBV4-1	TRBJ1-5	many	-	TGCGCCAGCGGCCGGGGAGAAGGGAATCAGCCCCAGCATTTT	CASGRGEGNQPQHF
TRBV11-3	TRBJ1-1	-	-	TGTGCCAGCAGCTTAGATTCCGACGCTAACACTGAAGCTTTCTTT	CASSLDSDANTEAFF
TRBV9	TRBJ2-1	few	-	TGTGCCAGCAGCCCCACAGATAGCCGGAACATCAATGAGCAGTTCTTC	CASSPTDSRNINEQFF
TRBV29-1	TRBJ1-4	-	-	TGCAGCGTTGGTAGTGGGGGGGCGGAAAAACTGTTTTTT	CSVGSGGAEKLFF
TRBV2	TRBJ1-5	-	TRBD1	TGTGCCAGCAGTGAAATGGGACAGGCTAATCAGCCCCAGCATTTT	CASSEMGQANQPQHF
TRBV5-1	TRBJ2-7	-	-	TGCGCCAGCAGCTTAGTAGGGGGTAGCGTGGACGAGCAGTACTTC	CASSLVGGSVDEQYF
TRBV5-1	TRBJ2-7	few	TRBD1	TGCGCCAGCAGCCTGGTGGGACAGGCTAGCTCCTACGAGCAGTACTTC	CASSLVGQASSYEQYF
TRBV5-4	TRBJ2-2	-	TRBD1	TGTGCCAGCAGCTTGTACGGCCAGGGGGCGAGCGGGGAGCTGTTTTTT	CASSLYGQGASGELFF
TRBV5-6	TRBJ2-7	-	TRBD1	TGTGCCAGCAGCTCCCTGGACAGGGTGGGATACGAGCAGTACTTC	CASSSLDRVGYEQYF